These 14 T cell receptor beta chains came from one sample sequenced in a study of shared clonotypes between healthy human individuals. TCRdb's table, derived via immunoSEQ multiplex PCR, lists solely in-frame clones and lacks some. The repertoire has 650,000 to 750,000 clones, around 72% of them found once; the top ten carry under 2%. Material: memory CD4+ T cells sorted from blood. As for subset: CD45RA-negative fraction. The receptor set was obtained from a woman aged 30 to 39 in good health.

This rearrangement joins TRBV18 to TRBJ2-7; the D is unclear. V was clipped by 9 bases and J by 4 bases, with 22 bases between them. CDR1 KGHSH and CDR2 LQKENI come from the germline V gene. The CDR3 spans 15 residues. The CDR3 loop reads CASSPRATAEYEQYF. In DNA form, the CDR3 reads TGTGCCAGTTCCCCCCGGGCCACAGCTGAATACGAGCAGTACTTC.

The chain combines TRBV21-1 with TRBJ2-5; the DNA was not compared with TRBD2, the D call given in the table. TRBV21-1 corresponds to a pseudogene. This CDR3 has 20 residues. Here the CDR3 reads CASSNPHAGAVGLRSETQYF. DNA for the CDR3: TGTGCCAGCAGCAATCCCCATGCGGGAGCGGTTGGTCTGAGGTCGGAGACCCAGTACTTC.

As to this clone: This may be a read error, as it is one base from a much larger clone. The chain carries TRBV2 and TRBJ1-5, with D unclear. V lost 5 bases and J lost 4, with 12 bases in between. CDR1 is SNHLY and CDR2 is FYNNEI in the germline V gene. The CDR3 is 14 amino acids. This CDR3 is CASSRQEANQPQHF. Written as DNA, the CDR3 is TGTGCCAGCAGTCGGCAGGAGGCAAATCAGCCCCAGCATTTT. Full variable domain (remainder filled in from reference TRBV2 and TRBJ1-5): EPEVTQTPSHQVTQMGQEVILRCVPISNHLYFYWYRQILGQKVEFLVSFYNNEISEKSEIFDDQFSVERPDGSNFTLKIRSTKLEDSAMYFCASSRQEANQPQHFGDGTRLSIL.

The chain has TRBV2 and TRBJ2-3; D may be TRBD1 (5 bases). Per the germline V gene, CDR1 is SNHLY and CDR2 is FYNNEI. V shed 5 bases and J shed 3 bases, with 15 bases lying between them. This CDR3 contains 15 residues. Here the CDR3 reads CASSQRQGSTDTQYF. As DNA, the CDR3 is TGTGCCAGCAGTCAACGGCAGGGATCGACAGATACGCAGTATTTT.

This chain links TRBV14 with TRBJ1-1; 8 bases line up with TRBD1. The CDR3 consists of 14 residues. Germline CDR1 is SGHDN and CDR2 is FVKESK. The J segment lost 8 bases and the V segment lost 0 bases, leaving 5 bases of the junction unmatched. CDR3 sequence (DNA): TGTGCCAGCAGCCAAGATCGGACAGGGAGAGAAGCTTTCTTT. Translating gives CASSQDRTGREAFF.

CDR3 in amino acids: CASSRDETPGEYWPNTGELFF. The CDR3 bases are TGCGCCAGCAGTCGGGACGAGACCCCGGGTGAGTACTGGCCGAACACCGGGGAGCTGTTTTTT. The chain is built from TRBV23-1 and TRBJ2-2; D assignment may be TRBD1 or TRBD2 (5 bases each). TRBV23-1 is reported as an ORF; its role is uncertain. This CDR3 region has 21 residues. V was clipped by 4 bases and J by 0 bases, with 27 bases between them.

The chain combines TRBV11-2 with TRBJ2-2; 8 nucleotides line up with TRBD1. Germline V gene lookup returns CDR1 SGHAT and CDR2 FQNNGV. CDR3 length: 14 residues. V lost 4 bases to trimming and J lost 6 bases; unmatched junction nucleotides: 4. In DNA form, the CDR3 reads TGTGCCAGCAGCTACGACAGGGGCTCCGGGGAGCTGTTTTTT. This translates into CASSYDRGSGELFF.

The V and J genes are TRBV18 and TRBJ2-7; 11 bases are a match to TRBD2. The CDR3 is 13 residues long. Germline assignment: CDR1 KGHSH and CDR2 LQKENI. The J segment lost 6 bases and the V segment lost 4 bases, leaving 2 bases of the junction unmatched. The DNA for the CDR3 is TGTGCCAGCTCACGGACTAGCGGGTTCGAGCAGTACTTC. Translated: CASSRTSGFEQYF. The complete variable domain, with remaining parts taken from reference TRBV18 and TRBJ2-7, reads NAGVMQNPRHLVRRRGQEARLRCSPMKGHSHVYWYRQLPEEGLKFMVYLQKENIIDESGMPKERFSAEFPKEGPSILRIQQVVRGDSAAYFCASSRTSGFEQYFGPGTRLTVT.

V gene TRBV18 combines with J gene TRBJ1-2; no clear D. V was trimmed by 3 bases and J by 1 base, leaving 15 bases between them. This CDR3 has 16 residues. Germline values: CDR1 KGHSH, CDR2 LQKENI. The CDR3 protein is CASSPQGVRNNYGYTF. Here the CDR3 DNA reads TGTGCCAGCTCACCCCAAGGTGTCAGGAATAACTATGGCTACACCTTC.

The J gene is TRBJ2-7, the V gene TRBV19, with D possibly TRBD1 on 6 matching bases. CDR3 length: 13 amino acids. V lost 8 bases and J 4 bases, leaving 15 bases between the germline ends. The V gene's germline CDR1 is LNHDA and CDR2 SQIVND (reference sequence). CDR3 sequence reads: CASGTGHRYEQYF. The CDR3 nucleotides are TGTGCCAGTGGAACGGGACATCGATACGAGCAGTACTTC.

This clone appeared a single time. J is TRBJ1-2 and V is TRBV28; the D is unclear. Deletions cut 4 bases from V and 12 bases from J, with 12 bases between. The CDR3 extends over 11 amino acids. Germline CDR1 and CDR2: MDHEN and SYDVKM. CDR3 sequence (DNA): TGTGCCAGCAGTTCTCAAGGCAAGGACACCTTC. Translated: CASSSQGKDTF.

This chain links TRBV30 with TRBJ2-5; possibly TRBD1 for D (5 bases). The CDR3 is 13 amino acids. V lost 2 bases to trimming and J lost 1 base, with 8 bases between them. Germline V CDR1 and CDR2: GTSNPN, SVGIG (reference sequence). DNA of the CDR3: TGTGCCTGGAGTACCGACAGCCAAGAGACCCAGTACTTC. Translation: CAWSTDSQETQYF.

CDR3 DNA sequence: TGTGCCAGCAGTGGTCCTGGGGGTCCTGAAAATGAGCAGTTCTTC. Translation gives CASSGPGGPENEQFF. The chain joins TRBV2 to TRBJ2-1; possibly TRBD1 or TRBD2 for D (5 bases each). Germline V gene data show CDR1 as SNHLY and CDR2 as FYNNEI. This CDR3 contains 15 residues. V lost 4 bases, J lost 7 bases, and 17 bases lay in between.

The rearrangement joins TRBV6-4 to TRBJ2-7, with D perhaps TRBD1 (5 bases). Trimming cost V 3 bases and J 3 bases, with 12 bases left between them. This CDR3 comprises 14 residues. Germline CDR1 reads MRHNA; CDR2 reads SNTAGT. CDR3 in amino acids: CASSDKDKDYEQYF. CDR3 DNA: TGTGCCAGCAGTGATAAGGACAAAGACTACGAGCAGTACTTC.